The 27 T cell receptor beta chains in this list originate from one sample, sequenced in a study of cytomegalovirus exposure and HLA in healthy donors. This PCR relied on a set of 60 Vbeta primers and 13 Jbeta primers. Method: immunoSEQ multiplex PCR; TCRdb's copy keeps in-frame clones and lacks some. The table includes around 85,000 clones, 80% detected once. Sequenced input: PBMCs. The receptors come from a man in his fifties in good health and CMV-seropositive.

This clone was picked up one time. V is TRBV7-3 and J is TRBJ2-3, with TRBD2 identical over 11 bases. This CDR3 has 15 amino acids. Trimming at V came to 5 bases and at J to 3 bases, leaving 4 bases not matched to a gene. Germline CDR1 and CDR2: SGHTA and FQGTGA. The CDR3 is CASSLGLAGTDTQYF. CDR3 nucleotide sequence: TGTGCCAGCAGCCTAGGACTAGCGGGTACAGATACGCAGTATTTT.

V and J are TRBV6-1 and TRBJ1-1, with TRBD1 as a possible D gene (5 bases). There are 13 residues in the CDR3. CDR1 and CDR2 (germline): MNHNS, SASEGT. V was trimmed by 6 bases and J by 3 bases, leaving 11 bases between them. Written as DNA, the CDR3 is TGTGCCAGCAGGCAGGGTCCTCACACTGAAGCTTTCTTT. Translation: CASRQGPHTEAFF.

The J gene is TRBJ2-2, the V gene TRBV10-3; weak D call: TRBD1 (6 bases). The V gene lost 4 bases and the J gene lost 6 bases, with 24 bases spanning the gap. The germline V gene has CDR1 ENHRY and CDR2 SYGVKD. The CDR3 consists of 18 residues. The CDR3 DNA reads as TGTGCCATCAGTGGAGACGGGGCTAGCAACAGGGTCGCCGGGGAGCTGTTTTTT. It translates to CAISGDGASNRVAGELFF.

This clone appeared once. The V and J genes are TRBV5-6 and TRBJ2-7; D remains ambiguous. The CDR3 length is 11 residues. Trimming pared 2 bases from V and 3 bases from J, leaving 3 bases between. Germline CDR1 is SGHDT and CDR2 is YYEEEE. The CDR3 loop reads CASSFGYEQYF. DNA for the CDR3: TGTGCCAGCAGCTTCGGCTACGAGCAGTACTTC.

This chain joins TRBV14 and TRBJ2-7; 13 bases agree with TRBD2. Germline trimming cut 4 bases from V and 3 bases from J; bases unmatched to any gene: 3. CDR1 SGHDN and CDR2 FVKESK come from the germline V gene. The CDR3 runs 15 residues. CDR3 protein: CASSLGLAGVYEQYF. The CDR3 DNA is TGTGCCAGCAGCCTCGGACTAGCGGGAGTCTACGAGCAGTACTTC.

The rearrangement uses TRBV5-1 and TRBJ2-7, with 10 bases fitting TRBD1. From germline, CDR1 is SGHRS and CDR2 YFSETQ. The CDR3 spans 17 residues. With 4 bases clipped from V and 1 base from J, the junction kept 11 bases outside the gene matches. CDR3 amino acids: CASSGDRGTRESYEQYF. The CDR3 DNA follows: TGCGCCAGCAGCGGGGACAGGGGTACCAGGGAATCCTACGAGCAGTACTTC. Using reference TRBV5-1 and TRBJ2-7 for the parts outside the CDR3, the full variable domain is KAGVTQTPRYLIKTRGQQVTLSCSPISGHRSVSWYQQTPGQGLQFLFEYFSETQRNKGNFPGRFSGRQFSNSRSEMNVSTLELGDSALYLCASSGDRGTRESYEQYFGPGTRLTVT.

The chain is built from TRBV2 and TRBJ1-2, with a possible D match to TRBD1 (5 bases). The CDR3 consists of 13 residues. CDR1 is SNHLY, CDR2 FYNNEI, per germline. Trimming cost V 3 bases and J 5 bases, with 10 bases left between them. As DNA, the CDR3 is TGTGCCAGCAGTGATCGGGGGTTTTATGGCTACACCTTC. Its protein product is CASSDRGFYGYTF.

The J gene is TRBJ1-5, the V gene TRBV19; D gene uncertain. The CDR3 contains 14 residues. CDR1 LNHDA and CDR2 SQIVND come from the germline V gene (reference sequence). Trimming took 4 bases from V and 5 from J, leaving 12 bases between them. CDR3 DNA sequence: TGTGCCAGTAGTAGGGTGGGCGGGTATCAGCCCCAGCATTTT. It codes for CASSRVGGYQPQHF.

The chain links TRBV30 to TRBJ2-5; 10 bases line up with TRBD1. CDR1 GTSNPN and CDR2 SVGIG come from the germline V gene (reference sequence). This CDR3 comprises 15 residues. The J segment lost 5 bases and the V segment lost 1 base, leaving 7 bases of the junction unmatched. The CDR3 sequence: CAWSADRGLSETQYF. The CDR3, as DNA: TGTGCCTGGAGTGCAGACAGGGGGCTTTCGGAGACCCAGTACTTC.

The chain carries TRBV25-1 and TRBJ2-3; maybe TRBD2 (5 bases). Germline lookup yields CDR1 MGHDK and CDR2 SYGVNS. The CDR3 is 17 residues long. Trimming stripped 0 bases from V and 7 bases from J, with 20 bases between. The CDR3 DNA sequence: TGTGCCAGCAGTGAATACCTTCGAGGGCCCATAGGAAATACGCAGTATTTT. Its protein is CASSEYLRGPIGNTQYF.

As concerns this clone: A read error may produce the germline difference seen at one junction end. The J gene is TRBJ2-2, the V gene TRBV7-9; D ambiguous. This CDR3 comprises 12 residues. The germline gives CDR1 SEHNR, CDR2 FQNEAQ (reference sequence). CDR3 bases: TGTTCCAGCAGCTATAGCACCGGGGAGCTGTTTTTT. This codes for CSSSYSTGELFF.

The chain carries TRBV4-1 and TRBJ2-7; TRBD1 matches at 7 bases. Germline V gene sequence: CDR1 MGHRA, CDR2 YSYEKL. This CDR3 spans 15 amino acids. The junction had 4 bases not matched to a gene; V was cut back by 0 bases and J by 2 bases. For the CDR3, the DNA is TGCGCCAGCAGCCAAGAGACAGACAGGGCCTACGAGCAGTACTTC. Translation: CASSQETDRAYEQYF.

The chain has TRBV6-1 and TRBJ1-2, with TRBD1 matching over 7 bases. V was clipped by 6 bases and J by 3 bases; unmatched bases: 10. CDR1 and CDR2 from the germline V gene are MNHNS and SASEGT. This CDR3 spans 15 amino acids. The chain's CDR3 is CASRPIDREDYGYTF. CDR3 nucleotides: TGTGCCAGCAGACCTATAGACAGGGAGGACTATGGCTACACCTTC.

The rearrangement links TRBV19 to TRBJ1-5; 9 nucleotides agree with TRBD1. The V gene end was trimmed by 8 bases and the J gene end by 5 bases; junction bases not matched to a gene: 7. The CDR3 is 14 residues long. Germline V gene lookup returns CDR1 LNHDA and CDR2 SQIVND (reference sequence). This CDR3 reads CASGGQGPDQPQHF. DNA of the CDR3: TGTGCCAGTGGAGGACAGGGGCCGGATCAGCCCCAGCATTTT.

This clone was detected only a few times. The chain carries TRBV29-1 and TRBJ1-2; 10 bases map to TRBD1. The CDR3 has 13 residues. The germline V gene has CDR1 SQVTM and CDR2 ANQGSEA. V shed 8 bases and J 8 bases; nucleotides not matched to a gene: 11. For the CDR3, the DNA is TGCAGCTGCCTCGACAGGGGGCTGGAAGGCTACACCTTC. The encoded protein is CSCLDRGLEGYTF. The full variable domain, rest sourced from reference TRBV29-1 and TRBJ1-2, is SAVISQKPSRDICQRGTSLTIQCQVDSQVTMMFWYRQQPGQSLTLIATANQGSEATYESGFVIDKFPISRPNLTFSTLTVSNMSPEDSSIYLCSCLDRGLEGYTFGSGTRLTVV.

DNA of the CDR3: TGTGCCAGCAGCCCTGTTCGAGCGGGAGCCAATGAGCAGTTCTTC. Its translation is CASSPVRAGANEQFF. The chain joins TRBV4-2 to TRBJ2-1; 8 bases agree with TRBD2. The CDR3 extends over 15 amino acids. Germline-derived CDR1 and CDR2 are LGHNA and YNFKEQ. The junction had 8 bases not matched to a gene; V was cut back by 4 bases and J by 6 bases.

The chain uses TRBV7-3 and TRBJ1-1; TRBD1 might be the D (5 bases). CDR1 and CDR2 from the germline V gene are SGHTA and FQGTGA. The CDR3 is 14 amino acids. V dropped 0 bases and J dropped 1 base, with 6 bases sitting between them. CDR3 sequence (DNA): TGTGCCAGCAGCTTAACCGGGGGGAACACTGAAGCTTTCTTT. It encodes CASSLTGGNTEAFF. Combining the CDR3 with reference TRBV7-3 and TRBJ1-1 gives the whole variable domain GAGVSQTPSNKVTEKGKYVELRCDPISGHTALYWYRQSLGQGPEFLIYFQGTGAADDSGLPNDRFFAVRPEGSVSTLKIQRTERGDSAVYLCASSLTGGNTEAFFGQGTRLTVV.

The sample holds a few counts of this clone. Germline is not matched at one junction end, which may reflect a read error. The chain couples TRBV7-9 to TRBJ1-2; 8 bases align to TRBD1. This CDR3 is 17 amino acids long. The germline V gene has CDR1 SEHNR and CDR2 FQNEAQ (reference sequence). CDR3 DNA: TGTTCCAGCAGCTTAGCGAACTATAGACAGGGGACCTATGGCTACACCTTC. It encodes CSSSLANYRQGTYGYTF. The whole variable domain, remainder taken from reference TRBV7-9 and TRBJ1-2, is DTGVSQNPRHKITKRGQNVTFRCDPISEHNRLYWYRQTLGQGPEFLTYFQNEAQLEKSRLLSDRFSAERPKGSFSTLEIQRTEQGDSAMYLCSSSLANYRQGTYGYTFGSGTRLTVV.

The V gene is TRBV7-8, the J gene TRBJ2-1, with D possibly being TRBD1 (5 bases). The germline CDR1 and CDR2 sequences are SGHVS and FQNEAQ. V lost 1 base to trimming and J lost 5 bases, with 6 bases between them. The CDR3 contains 13 residues. The chain's CDR3 is CASSLDRNNEQFF. The CDR3 region has the DNA TGTGCCAGCAGCTTAGACAGGAACAATGAGCAGTTCTTC.

To note about this clone: At one of its ends the junction is not consistent with the germline gene, which may arise from a read error. The rearrangement uses TRBV7-9 and TRBJ2-3, with D unclear. CDR3 length equals 12 residues. Germline CDR1 SEHNR, CDR2 FQNEAQ (reference sequence). CDR3 loop: CSSSPSADTQYF. The CDR3 DNA reads as TGTTCCAGCAGCCCCTCAGCAGATACGCAGTATTTT.

The count of this clone is one. This rearrangement joins TRBV2 to TRBJ1-1; tentatively, D is TRBD1 (5 bases). Trimming pared 8 bases from V and 4 bases from J, leaving 8 bases between. Per the germline V gene, CDR1 is SNHLY and CDR2 is FYNNEI. CDR3 length equals 11 residues. CDR3 DNA sequence: TGTGCCAGCGAAAGGGGCACTGAAGCTTTCTTT. Residues: CASERGTEAFF.

CDR3 loop: CASSLGGADYEQYF. In DNA, the CDR3 is TGTGCCAGCAGCTTGGGGGGGGCTGATTACGAGCAGTACTTC. The rearrangement joins TRBV7-9 to TRBJ2-7, with D perhaps matching TRBD2 (7 bases). V lost 3 bases, J lost 4 bases, and 13 bases lay in between. Germline values: CDR1 SEHNR, CDR2 FQNEAQ (reference sequence). The CDR3 runs to 14 residues. The full variable domain, in which reference TRBV7-9 and TRBJ2-7 provide the parts outside the CDR3, is DTGVSQNPRHKITKRGQNVTFRCDPISEHNRLYWYRQTLGQGPEFLTYFQNEAQLEKSRLLSDRFSAERPKGSFSTLEIQRTEQGDSAMYLCASSLGGADYEQYFGPGTRLTVT.

V gene TRBV6-1 combines with J gene TRBJ2-7; tentative D call: TRBD1 (6 bases). The V gene's germline CDR1 is MNHNS and CDR2 SASEGT. The CDR3 covers 15 residues. The V gene lost 6 bases and the J gene lost 4 bases, with 19 bases spanning the gap. The CDR3 region has the DNA TGTGCCAGCAGCCCCAGGACAGCGTCGGGGTACGAGCAGTACTTC. Translated, it gives CASSPRTASGYEQYF.

The chain has TRBV30 and TRBJ1-3, with a tentative D call TRBD1 (5 bases). This CDR3 is built from 16 residues. Trimming cost V 3 bases and J 0 bases, with 15 bases left between them. Germline values: CDR1 GTSNPN, CDR2 SVGIG (reference sequence). The CDR3 here is CAWSLWGGASGNTIYF. Written as DNA, the CDR3 is TGTGCCTGGAGCCTCTGGGGTGGGGCCTCTGGAAACACCATATATTTT.

This chain links TRBV5-4 with TRBJ2-2, with TRBD2 identical over 13 bases. V gave up 3 bases and J gave up 6 bases; unmatched junction bases: 8. CDR3 size: 17 residues. Germline V gene lookup returns CDR1 SGHNT and CDR2 YYREEE (reference sequence). The CDR3 protein is CASSSGTSGVASGELFF. As DNA, the CDR3 is TGTGCCAGCAGCTCCGGGACTAGCGGGGTGGCGTCCGGGGAGCTGTTTTTT.

The chain employs TRBV30 and TRBJ1-2; D gene unclear. Per germline, CDR1 GTSNPN and CDR2 SVGIG (reference sequence). Trimming removed 0 bases at V and 3 bases at J, with 8 bases between. This CDR3 region has 13 residues. The CDR3 DNA sequence: TGTGCCTGGAGTGTCAGCGCGGACTATGGCTACACCTTC. Protein sequence: CAWSVSADYGYTF.

This chain joins TRBV28 and TRBJ2-3, with 7 bases identical to TRBD2. V shed 5 bases and J 1 base; nucleotides not matched to a gene: 9. Germline V gene lookup returns CDR1 MDHEN and CDR2 SYDVKM. The CDR3 covers 16 residues. The CDR3 protein is CASSAPGLRGTDTQYF. The CDR3 DNA reads as TGTGCCAGCAGTGCTCCGGGACTAAGGGGCACAGATACGCAGTATTTT.